This T cell receptor beta chain derives from a study of regulatory T cells in long-lasting Graves disease. The CDR3 loop spans 17 amino acids. Germline-derived CDR1 and CDR2 are MGHRA and YSYEKL. Trimming cost V 4 bases and J 5 bases, with 23 bases left between them. In its sample, this clonotype was seen a few times. As for time point: newly diagnosed GD, antithyroid drugs for less than 3 months. RNA extracted from PBMCs served as the sequencing template. Building of the TCR beta libraries involved iRepertoire HTBI primers and Arm-PCR of CDR3 regions. One entry per CDR3 protein, called by TCRdb with MiXCR from the multiplex PCR reads. Here the sample spans roughly 380,000 distinct CDR3 sequences, 16% being singletons. This sample was shared with a second study, whose subject was T cells in Graves' hyperthyroidism and ophthalmopathy.

This TCR derives from a middle-aged man with Graves disease. This rearrangement joins TRBV4-1 to TRBJ1-1; D might be TRBD1 (5 bases). The material was peripheral blood mononuclear cells (PBMCs), obtained at new diagnosis, from a patient treated with antithyroid drugs. CDR3 nucleotide sequence: TGCGCCAGCAGCCGGACATCATCAGGGAGGAAGAGGACTGAAGCTTTCTTT. Translating it yields CASSRTSSGRKRTEAFF.